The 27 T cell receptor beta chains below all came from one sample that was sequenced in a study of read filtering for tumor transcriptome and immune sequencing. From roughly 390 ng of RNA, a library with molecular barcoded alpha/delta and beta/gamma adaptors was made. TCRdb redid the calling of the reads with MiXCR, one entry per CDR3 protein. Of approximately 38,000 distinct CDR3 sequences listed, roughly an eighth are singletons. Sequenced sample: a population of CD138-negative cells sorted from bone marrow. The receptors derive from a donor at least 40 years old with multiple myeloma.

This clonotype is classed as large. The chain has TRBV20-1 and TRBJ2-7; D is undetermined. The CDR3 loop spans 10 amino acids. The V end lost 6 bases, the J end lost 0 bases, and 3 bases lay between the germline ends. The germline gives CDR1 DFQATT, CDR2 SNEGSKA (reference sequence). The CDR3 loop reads CSAHSYEQYF. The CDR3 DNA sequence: TGCAGTGCCCACTCCTACGAGCAGTACTTC.

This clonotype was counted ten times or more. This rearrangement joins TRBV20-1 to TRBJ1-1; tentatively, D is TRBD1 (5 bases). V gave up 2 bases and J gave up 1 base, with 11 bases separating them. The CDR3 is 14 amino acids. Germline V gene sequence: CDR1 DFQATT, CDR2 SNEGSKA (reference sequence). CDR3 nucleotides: TGCAGTGCTAGATCTACAGGTTGGAACACTGAAGCTTTCTTT. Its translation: CSARSTGWNTEAFF.

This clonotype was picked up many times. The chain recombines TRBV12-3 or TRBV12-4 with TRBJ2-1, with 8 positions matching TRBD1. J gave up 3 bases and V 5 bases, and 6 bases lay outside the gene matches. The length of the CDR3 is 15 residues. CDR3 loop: CASSPSRGLYNEQFF. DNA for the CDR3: TGTGCCAGCAGTCCGTCCAGGGGGCTCTACAATGAGCAGTTCTTC.

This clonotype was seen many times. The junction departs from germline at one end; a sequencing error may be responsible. The CDR3 DNA is TGCAGTGCAAGAGGGGGGACGGGTTCACCCCTCCACTTT. Amino acids: CSARGGTGSPLHF. The chain carries TRBV20-1 and TRBJ1-6; D is possibly TRBD1 (6 bases). Germline V gives CDR1 DFQATT, CDR2 SNEGSKA (reference sequence). The CDR3 contains 13 residues.

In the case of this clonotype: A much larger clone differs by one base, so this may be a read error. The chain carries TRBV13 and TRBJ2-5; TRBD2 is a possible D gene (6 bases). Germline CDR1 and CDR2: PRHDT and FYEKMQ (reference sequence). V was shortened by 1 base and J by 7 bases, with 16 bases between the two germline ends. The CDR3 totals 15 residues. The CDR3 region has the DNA TGTGCCAGCAGCTTAGCCACGGGAGCTGGGGGGACCCAGTACTTC. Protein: CASSLATGAGGTQYF.

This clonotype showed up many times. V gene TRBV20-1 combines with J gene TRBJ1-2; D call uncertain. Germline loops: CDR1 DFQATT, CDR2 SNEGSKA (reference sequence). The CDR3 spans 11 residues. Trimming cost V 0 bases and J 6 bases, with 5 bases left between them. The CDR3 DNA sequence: TGCAGTGCTAGAGATGATGATGGCTACACCTTC. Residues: CSARDDDGYTF.

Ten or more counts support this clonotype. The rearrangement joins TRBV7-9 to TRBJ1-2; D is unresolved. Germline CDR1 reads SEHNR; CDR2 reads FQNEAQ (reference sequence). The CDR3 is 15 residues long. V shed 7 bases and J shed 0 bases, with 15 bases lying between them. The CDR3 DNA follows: TGTGCCAGCACGGACCGTCACCCTACTAACTATGGCTACACCTTC. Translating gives CASTDRHPTNYGYTF.

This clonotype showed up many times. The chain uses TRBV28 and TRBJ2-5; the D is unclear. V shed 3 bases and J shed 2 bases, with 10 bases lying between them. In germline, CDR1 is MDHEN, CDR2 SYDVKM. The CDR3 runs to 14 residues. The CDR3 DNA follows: TGTGCCAGCAGTTTCTGGGCAAAACAAGAGACCCAGTACTTC. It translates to CASSFWAKQETQYF.

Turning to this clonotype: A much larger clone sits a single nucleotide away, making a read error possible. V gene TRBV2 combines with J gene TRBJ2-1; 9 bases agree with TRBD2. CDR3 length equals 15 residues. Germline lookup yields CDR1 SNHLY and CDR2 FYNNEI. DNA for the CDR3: TGTGCCACCCCCGTGGGAGCGGGAGGCTACAATAAGCAGTTCTTC. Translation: CATPVGAGGYNKQFF.

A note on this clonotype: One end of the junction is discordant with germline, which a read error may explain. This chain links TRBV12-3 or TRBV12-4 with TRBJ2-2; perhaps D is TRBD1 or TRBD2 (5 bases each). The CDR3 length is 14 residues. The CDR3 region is CASGPPRSLGELFF. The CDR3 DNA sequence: TGTGCCAGCGGTCCCCCGCGGTCGTTAGGGGAGCTGTTCTTT.

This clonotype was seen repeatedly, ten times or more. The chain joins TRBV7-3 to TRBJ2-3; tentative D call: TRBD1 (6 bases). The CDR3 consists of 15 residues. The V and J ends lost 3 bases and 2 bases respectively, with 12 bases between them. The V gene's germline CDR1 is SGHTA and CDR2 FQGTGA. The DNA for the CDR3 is TGTGCCAGCAGCTTGGGGCAGGGGCACACAGATACGCAGTATTTT. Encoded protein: CASSLGQGHTDTQYF.

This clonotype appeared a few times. The DNA for the CDR3 is TGTGCCAGCAGGACAGGGGTCTGGAAAGAGCAGTACTTC. It is translated as CASRTGVWKEQYF. The chain couples TRBV2 to TRBJ2-7; 8 positions match TRBD1. Germline loops: CDR1 SNHLY, CDR2 FYNNEI. The CDR3 totals 13 residues. After removal of 6 bases from V and 7 bases from J, the junction contained 8 bases not matched to a gene.

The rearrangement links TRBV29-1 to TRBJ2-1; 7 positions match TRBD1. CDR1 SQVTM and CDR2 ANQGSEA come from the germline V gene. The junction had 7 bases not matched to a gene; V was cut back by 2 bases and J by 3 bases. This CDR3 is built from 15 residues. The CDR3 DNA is TGCAGCGTTGAAATTTGGGACAGCCACTACAATGAGCAGTTCTTC. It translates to CSVEIWDSHYNEQFF.

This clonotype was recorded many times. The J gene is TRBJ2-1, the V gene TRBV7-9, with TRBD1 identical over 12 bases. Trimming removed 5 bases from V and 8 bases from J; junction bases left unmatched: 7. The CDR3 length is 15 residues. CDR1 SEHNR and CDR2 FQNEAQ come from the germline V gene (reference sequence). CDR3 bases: TGTGCCAGCAGCCCTCGTGGGACAGGGGGCTATGAGCAGTTCTTC. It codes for CASSPRGTGGYEQFF.

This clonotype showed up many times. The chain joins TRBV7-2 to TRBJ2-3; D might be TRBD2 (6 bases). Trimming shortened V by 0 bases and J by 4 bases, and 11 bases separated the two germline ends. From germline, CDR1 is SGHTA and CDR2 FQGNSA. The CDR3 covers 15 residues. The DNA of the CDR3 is TGTGCCAGCAGCTTAGCCGGGAGAGAGCCAGATACGCAGTATTTT. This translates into CASSLAGREPDTQYF.

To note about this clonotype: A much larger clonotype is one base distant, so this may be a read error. The CDR3 is CASSSDWARELFF. CDR3 DNA sequence: TGTGCCAGCAGCTCTGATTGGGCTAGGGAGCTGTTTTTT. The chain couples TRBV11-2 to TRBJ2-2, with D unresolved. Germline CDR1 SGHAT, CDR2 FQNNGV. This CDR3 spans 13 amino acids. V was shortened by 4 bases and J by 9 bases, with 12 bases between the two germline ends.

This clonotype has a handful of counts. The CDR3 DNA sequence: TGTGCCAGCAGACCCTCTAGCGGGAGCTCTTACGAGCAGTACTTC. Amino acid sequence: CASRPSSGSSYEQYF. This chain connects TRBV7-2 to TRBJ2-7, with 10 bases lining up with TRBD2. From germline, CDR1 is SGHTA and CDR2 FQGNSA. The CDR3 spans 15 residues. Trimming removed 6 bases from V and 4 bases from J; junction bases left unmatched: 9.

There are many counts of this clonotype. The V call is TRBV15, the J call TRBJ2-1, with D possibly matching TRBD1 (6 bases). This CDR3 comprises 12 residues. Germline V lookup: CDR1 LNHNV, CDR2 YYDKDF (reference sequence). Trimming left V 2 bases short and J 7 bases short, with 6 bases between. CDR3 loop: CATSRTGNEQFF. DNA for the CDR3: TGTGCCACCAGCAGAACAGGGAATGAGCAGTTCTTC.

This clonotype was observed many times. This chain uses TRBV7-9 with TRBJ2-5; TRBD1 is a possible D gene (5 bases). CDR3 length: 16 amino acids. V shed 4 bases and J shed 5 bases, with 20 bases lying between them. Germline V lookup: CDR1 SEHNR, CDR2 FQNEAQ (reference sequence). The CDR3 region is CASSSLGSGARETQYF. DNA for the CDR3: TGTGCCAGCAGCTCCCTGGGGTCTGGGGCGCGGGAGACCCAGTACTTC. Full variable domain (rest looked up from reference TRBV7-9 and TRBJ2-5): DTGVSQNPRHKITKRGQNVTFRCDPISEHNRLYWYRQTLGQGPEFLTYFQNEAQLEKSRLLSDRFSAERPKGSFSTLEIQRTEQGDSAMYLCASSSLGSGARETQYFGPGTRLLVL.

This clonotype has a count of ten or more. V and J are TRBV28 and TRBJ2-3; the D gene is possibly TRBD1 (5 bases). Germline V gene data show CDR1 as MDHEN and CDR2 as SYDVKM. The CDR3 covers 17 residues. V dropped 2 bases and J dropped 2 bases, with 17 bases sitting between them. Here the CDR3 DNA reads TGTGCCAGCAGTTTAAGGTCCGAGTGGGGCTTCACAGATACGCAGTATTTT. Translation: CASSLRSEWGFTDTQYF. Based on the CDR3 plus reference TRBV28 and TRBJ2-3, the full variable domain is DVKVTQSSRYLVKRTGEKVFLECVQDMDHENMFWYRQDPGLGLRLIYFSYDVKMKEKGDIPEGYSVSREKKERFSLILESASTNQTSMYLCASSLRSEWGFTDTQYFGPGTRLTVL.

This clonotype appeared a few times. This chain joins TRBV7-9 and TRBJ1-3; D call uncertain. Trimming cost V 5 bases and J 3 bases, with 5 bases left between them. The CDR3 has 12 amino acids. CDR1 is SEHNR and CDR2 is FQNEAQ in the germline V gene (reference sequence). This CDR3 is CASSLVGNTIYF. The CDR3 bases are TGTGCCAGCAGCCTAGTTGGAAACACCATATATTTT. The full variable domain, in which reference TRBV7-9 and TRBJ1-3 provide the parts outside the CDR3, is DTGVSQNPRHKITKRGQNVTFRCDPISEHNRLYWYRQTLGQGPEFLTYFQNEAQLEKSRLLSDRFSAERPKGSFSTLEIQRTEQGDSAMYLCASSLVGNTIYFGEGSWLTVV.

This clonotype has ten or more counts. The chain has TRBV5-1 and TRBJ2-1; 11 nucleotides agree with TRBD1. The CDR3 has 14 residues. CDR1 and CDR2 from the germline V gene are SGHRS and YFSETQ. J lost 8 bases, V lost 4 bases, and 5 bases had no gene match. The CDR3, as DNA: TGCGCCAGCAGCCTAGGACAGGGGGCGGATGAGCAGTTCTTC. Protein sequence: CASSLGQGADEQFF.

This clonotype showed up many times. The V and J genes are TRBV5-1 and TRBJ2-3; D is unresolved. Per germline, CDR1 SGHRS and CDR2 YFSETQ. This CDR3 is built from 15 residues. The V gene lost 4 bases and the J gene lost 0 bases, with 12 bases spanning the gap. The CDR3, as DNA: TGCGCCAGCAGCCTACGGACGGGTAGCACAGATACGCAGTATTTT. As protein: CASSLRTGSTDTQYF.

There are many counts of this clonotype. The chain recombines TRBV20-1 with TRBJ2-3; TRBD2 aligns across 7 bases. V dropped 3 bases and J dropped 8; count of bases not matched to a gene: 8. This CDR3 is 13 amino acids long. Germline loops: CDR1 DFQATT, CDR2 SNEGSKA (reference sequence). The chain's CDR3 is CSASLSGEGTQYF. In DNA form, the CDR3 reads TGCAGTGCTAGCCTGTCTGGGGAGGGTACGCAGTATTTT.

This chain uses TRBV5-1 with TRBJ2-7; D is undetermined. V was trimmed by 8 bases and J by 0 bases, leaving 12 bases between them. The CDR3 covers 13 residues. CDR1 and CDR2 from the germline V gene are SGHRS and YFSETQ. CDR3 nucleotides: TGCGCCAGAAAGGAGAGGAACTCCTACGAGCAGTACTTC. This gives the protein CARKERNSYEQYF.

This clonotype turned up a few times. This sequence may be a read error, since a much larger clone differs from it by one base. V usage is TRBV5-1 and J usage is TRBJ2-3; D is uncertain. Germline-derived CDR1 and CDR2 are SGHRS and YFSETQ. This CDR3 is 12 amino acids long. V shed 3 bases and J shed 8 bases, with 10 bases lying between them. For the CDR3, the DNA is TGCGCCAGCAGCTCGAATTCAGGTACGCAGTATTTT. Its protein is CASSSNSGTQYF.

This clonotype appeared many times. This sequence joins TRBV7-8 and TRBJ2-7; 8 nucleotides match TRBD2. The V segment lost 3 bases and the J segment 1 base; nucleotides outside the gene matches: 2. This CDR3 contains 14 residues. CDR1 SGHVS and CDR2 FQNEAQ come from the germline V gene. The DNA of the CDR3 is TGTGCCAGCAGCTTCGGGACTAGTTCCTACGAGCAGTACTTC. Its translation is CASSFGTSSYEQYF.